The rows below give T cell receptor beta chains drawn from one sample of a study of response to subunit inactivated influenza vaccine. TCRdb re-called the RT-PCR reads through MiXCR, storing one row per CDR3 protein. The sample has around 580,000 distinct CDR3 sequences, approximately 14% seen once. Here the sequenced sample was PBMCs from blood, taken 12 days after vaccination. These receptors were collected from a man in his forties or fifties who received an inactivated influenza vaccine. CDR3s include the opening cysteine and the closing phenylalanine or tryptophan. A D gene is named only where the DNA matches it firmly. The size entry is marked missing in some rows and otherwise reads once, few, many or a size class.

TRBJ2-2	TRBV25-1	TRBD2	many	TGTGCCAGCAGTGAATTCGGGGGGATGTCGAACACCGGGGAGCTGTTTTTT	CASSEFGGMSNTGELFF
TRBJ2-3	TRBV20-1	TRBD2	-	TGCAGTGCTAGAGATTGGGGACTAGCGGGAGGGGTCACAGATACGCAGTATTTT	CSARDWGLAGGVTDTQYF
TRBJ2-2	TRBV10-3	-	few	TGTGCCATCAGTGAGTATCGGACAGACACCGGGGAGCTGTTTTTT	CAISEYRTDTGELFF
TRBJ2-1	TRBV4-3	-	few	TGCGCCAGCAGCCAAGACAGGGTCGCCTACAATGAGCAGTTCTTC	CASSQDRVAYNEQFF
TRBJ2-4	TRBV12-3/TRBV12-4	TRBD2	few	TGTGCCAGCAGTTCCCAAACTGGACTAGCGGGGGGGCCTTTTACCAAAAACATTCAGTACTTC	CASSSQTGLAGGPFTKNIQYF
TRBJ2-3	TRBV20-1	-	-	TGCAGTGCCAGTCGGCAGGGGGGACGCACAGATACGCAGTATTTT	CSASRQGGRTDTQYF
TRBJ2-7	TRBV7-9	-	few	TGTGCCAGCAGCCGGAGTGACAGGTGGGAGCAGTACTTC	CASSRSDRWEQYF
TRBJ2-2	TRBV11-2	-	few	TGTGCCAGCAGCTTATACCAGGGCGGGGAGCTGTTTTTT	CASSLYQGGELFF
TRBJ2-7	TRBV6-1	-	few	TGTGCCAGCAAAAGGGACCGACAAATCTACGAGCAGTACTTC	CASKRDRQIYEQYF
TRBJ2-2	TRBV12-3/TRBV12-4	-	many	TGTGCCAGCAGGCCATCCGCTGGGGAGCTGTTTTTT	CASRPSAGELFF
TRBJ2-3	TRBV7-3	-	-	TGTGCCAGCAGCCCCGGCGGGGCTGAGTGGGATACGCAGTATTTT	CASSPGGAEWDTQYF
TRBJ1-5	TRBV6-2/TRBV6-3	-	-	TGTGCTAGCAGCCTCCACGGGAGAAATCAGCCCCAGCATTTT	CASSLHGRNQPQHF
TRBJ2-5	TRBV5-1	TRBD1	-	TGCGCCAGCAGCTTACAACAGGGGGCAGGAGAGACCCAGTACTTC	CASSLQQGAGETQYF
TRBJ1-6	TRBV12-3/TRBV12-4	TRBD1	many	TGTGCCAGCAGTTTGGGTAGGACAGGGGGCGGTAATTCACCCCTCCACTTT	CASSLGRTGGGNSPLHF
TRBJ2-7	TRBV20-1	-	-	TGCAGTGCTAGCACCTACGAGCAGTACTTC	CSASTYEQYF
TRBJ1-3	TRBV11-2	-	-	TGTGCCAGCAGCTTAGAAGCTCCGCAGAGATTTGGAAACACCATATATTTT	CASSLEAPQRFGNTIYF
TRBJ2-3	TRBV18	TRBD2	-	TGTGCCAGCTCACCACCGGGACTAGCGGGTCCAGATACGCAGTATTTT	CASSPPGLAGPDTQYF
TRBJ2-7	TRBV2	-	few	TGTGCCAGCACCCTGAGGGCAGGCTACGAGCAGTACTTC	CASTLRAGYEQYF
TRBJ2-5	TRBV7-2	-	-	TGTGCCAGCAGGTTTCATCGGGGGCAAGAGACCCAGTACTTC	CASRFHRGQETQYF
TRBJ2-2	TRBV5-6	TRBD1	few	TGTGCCAGCAGCAGGGGACAGGTGAACACCGGGGAGCTGTTTTTT	CASSRGQVNTGELFF
TRBJ2-3	TRBV6-1	TRBD2	many	TGTGCCAGCAGGGTTAAAGGCCTGGGACTAGCGGGAGGTACGCAGTATTTT	CASRVKGLGLAGGTQYF
TRBJ1-5	TRBV11-2	-	few	TGTGCCAGCAGCTTAGAGCCGAGCAATCAGCCCCAGCATTTT	CASSLEPSNQPQHF
TRBJ1-4	TRBV11-2	-	-	TGTGCCAGCAGCTCCCAAGGTCATCCAGGGGAAAAACTGTTTTTT	CASSSQGHPGEKLFF
TRBJ2-1	TRBV2	-	many	TGTGCCAGCAGTGAAGGTCCTGGGGAGCAGTTCTTC	CASSEGPGEQFF
TRBJ1-6	TRBV3-1	-	few	TGTGCCAGCAGCCATTATGCATGGGACGGACGGAATTCACCCCTCCACTTT	CASSHYAWDGRNSPLHF
TRBJ2-7	TRBV4-3	-	once	TGCGCCAGCAGCCAAGAAAGGGGCTCTTTGACCACCGCCTACGAGCAGTACTTC	CASSQERGSLTTAYEQYF
TRBJ2-3	TRBV4-1	TRBD2	-	TGCGCCAGCAGCCAAACCGTCGTCTCTCGGGGGGGGCGGGTCACAGATACGCAGTATTTT	CASSQTVVSRGGRVTDTQYF
TRBJ2-1	TRBV4-2	TRBD2	-	TGTGCCAGCAGCCAACCCGGGACTAGCGGATACAATGAGCAGTTCTTC	CASSQPGTSGYNEQFF
TRBJ2-6	TRBV10-3	-	few	TGTGCCATCAGTGAGTTTGGACAGATCTCTGGGGCCAACGTCCTGACTTTC	CAISEFGQISGANVLTF
TRBJ1-5	TRBV7-2	-	few	TGTGCCAGCAGCTTTTTCCGGGGGGGCAATCAGCCCCAGCATTTT	CASSFFRGGNQPQHF
TRBJ1-6	TRBV5-5	-	few	TGTGCCAGCAGCGCACAAGGGGTATTGAATTCACCCCTCCACTTT	CASSAQGVLNSPLHF
TRBJ2-6	TRBV7-2	-	few	TGTGCCAGCAGTCCTAGAAGGGAGTTGGGGGCCAACGTCCTGACTTTC	CASSPRRELGANVLTF
TRBJ2-3	TRBV7-9	TRBD2	few	TGTGCCAGCAGCCCGAGACTAGCGGTACACCGCACAGATACGCAGTATTTT	CASSPRLAVHRTDTQYF
TRBJ2-6	TRBV20-1	TRBD2	few	TGCAGTGCTCAACGGGAGGGCTTACGGCCTGGGGCCAACGTCCTGACTTTC	CSAQREGLRPGANVLTF
TRBJ2-1	TRBV7-2	-	many	TGTGCCAGCAGCTTAGATCGGGGAGGCTACAATGAGCAGTTCTTC	CASSLDRGGYNEQFF
TRBJ1-1	TRBV10-3	-	-	TGTGCCATCAGTGAGTCGATCGGGAGGACAGCGTTTGAGGGCACTGAAGCTTTCTTT	CAISESIGRTAFEGTEAFF
TRBJ2-4	TRBV7-9	TRBD2	-	TGTGCCAGCAGCTTAGCGCAGCTGGCGGGGGGTCAGAACTTC	CASSLAQLAGGQNF
TRBJ2-7	TRBV28	-	-	TGTGCCAGCAGTATTACAGCCTACGAGCAGTACTTC	CASSITAYEQYF
TRBJ2-1	TRBV15	TRBD1	-	TGTGCCACCAGCACCAGGACAGGGTTTCCCTACAATGAGCAGTTCTTC	CATSTRTGFPYNEQFF
TRBJ2-3	TRBV20-1	-	-	TGCAGTGCACTACTAGATACAGATACGCAGTATTTT	CSALLDTDTQYF
TRBJ2-2	TRBV7-9	-	few	TGTGCCAGCAGTCAAGGTCCTCAACTGCGGGAGCTGTTTTTT	CASSQGPQLRELFF
TRBJ2-2	TRBV6-1	TRBD2	-	TGTGCCAGCAGGGCTAGCGGGGGGGCCACCGGGGAGCTGTTTTTT	CASRASGGATGELFF